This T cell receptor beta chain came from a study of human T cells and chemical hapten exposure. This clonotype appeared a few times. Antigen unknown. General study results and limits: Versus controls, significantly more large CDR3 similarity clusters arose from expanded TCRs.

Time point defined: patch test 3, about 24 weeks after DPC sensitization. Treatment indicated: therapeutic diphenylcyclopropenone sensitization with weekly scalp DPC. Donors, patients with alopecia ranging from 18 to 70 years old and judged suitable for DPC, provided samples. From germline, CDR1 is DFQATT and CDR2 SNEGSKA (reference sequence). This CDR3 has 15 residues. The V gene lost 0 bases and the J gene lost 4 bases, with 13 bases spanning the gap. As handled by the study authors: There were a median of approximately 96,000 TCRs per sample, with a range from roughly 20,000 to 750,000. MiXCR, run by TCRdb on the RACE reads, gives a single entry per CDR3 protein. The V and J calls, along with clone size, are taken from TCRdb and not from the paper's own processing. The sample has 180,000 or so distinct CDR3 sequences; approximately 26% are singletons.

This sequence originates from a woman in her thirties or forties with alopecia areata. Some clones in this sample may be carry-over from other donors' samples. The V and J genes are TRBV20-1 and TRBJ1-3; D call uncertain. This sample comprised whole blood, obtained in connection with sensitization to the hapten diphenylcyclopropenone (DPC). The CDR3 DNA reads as TGCAGTGCTAGAGATCTAGCAGGCTCCGGAAACACCATATATTTT. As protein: CSARDLAGSGNTIYF.